These T cell receptor beta chains were read from a single sample in a study of T-cell reconstitution after alpha-beta-depleted transplantation in children. TCRdb re-analysed the PCR reads in MiXCR, keeping a single row per CDR3 protein. The sample lists about 190,000 distinct CDR3 sequences, over 8.5% occurring once. The sample was PBMCs, taken before TCRalphabeta/CD19-depleted stem cell transplant. The source is a boy aged 2-15 years with acute myeloid leukemia, due to receive a stem cell transplant. CDR3s include the opening cysteine and the closing phenylalanine or tryptophan. D genes are given only for firm matches. Only some rows state a clone size, as once, few, many or a class for expanded clones.

d_gene: NA; len: 14; j_gene: TRBJ1-5; v_gene: TRBV20-1; abundance: NA; CDR3nt: TGCAGTGCTAGAGCGGGAGCTAGCAATCAGCCCCAGCATTTT; CDR3aa: CSARAGASNQPQHF
d_gene: TRBD2; len: 16; j_gene: TRBJ2-2; v_gene: TRBV24-1; abundance: many; CDR3nt: TGTGCCACCAGTGATTTCCGGGGGGCGAACACCGGGGAGCTGTTTTTT; CDR3aa: CATSDFRGANTGELFF
d_gene: TRBD1; len: 15; j_gene: TRBJ2-7; v_gene: TRBV4-2; abundance: many; CDR3nt: TGTGCCAGCAGCCAAGAAACAGGGGGCGCGTACGAGCAGTACTTC; CDR3aa: CASSQETGGAYEQYF
d_gene: TRBD2; len: 15; j_gene: TRBJ2-1; v_gene: TRBV20-1; abundance: many; CDR3nt: TGCAGTGCTAGAGATTTGCGGGAGGGCCCCTCGAAGCAGTTCTTC; CDR3aa: CSARDLREGPSKQFF
d_gene: TRBD1; len: 15; j_gene: TRBJ2-5; v_gene: TRBV4-2; abundance: many; CDR3nt: TGTGCCAGCAGCCAAGATAGGACAGGGGGAGAGACCCAGTACTTC; CDR3aa: CASSQDRTGGETQYF
d_gene: TRBD1; len: 13; j_gene: TRBJ1-2; v_gene: TRBV20-1; abundance: many; CDR3nt: TGCAGTGCTAGTGACAGGGAACACTATGGCTACACCTTC; CDR3aa: CSASDREHYGYTF
d_gene: NA; len: 11; j_gene: TRBJ1-1; v_gene: TRBV29-1; abundance: many; CDR3nt: TGCAGCGTTGAATCCCACAGGGTGGCTTTCTTT; CDR3aa: CSVESHRVAFF
d_gene: NA; len: 14; j_gene: TRBJ2-1; v_gene: TRBV28; abundance: few; CDR3nt: TGTGCCAGCAGTTTCGGGAGCTCCTACAATGAGCAGTTCTTC; CDR3aa: CASSFGSSYNEQFF
d_gene: TRBD1; len: 15; j_gene: TRBJ1-1; v_gene: TRBV25-1; abundance: many; CDR3nt: TGTGCCAGCAGTGTACAGGGGGCGCGGTACACTGAAGCTTTCTTT; CDR3aa: CASSVQGARYTEAFF
d_gene: NA; len: 14; j_gene: TRBJ1-1; v_gene: TRBV20-1; abundance: many; CDR3nt: TGCAGTGCTAGAGATCCTAGGCGTCACACTGAAGCTTTCTTT; CDR3aa: CSARDPRRHTEAFF
d_gene: TRBD2; len: 16; j_gene: TRBJ2-1; v_gene: TRBV12-5; abundance: many; CDR3nt: TGTGCTAGTGGTTTTCGTCCTAGCGGCTCCTACAATGAGCAGTTCTTC; CDR3aa: CASGFRPSGSYNEQFF
d_gene: NA; len: 14; j_gene: TRBJ2-2; v_gene: TRBV6-5; abundance: many; CDR3nt: TGTGCCAGCAGTTACGGGGGTAACACCGGGGAGCTGTTTTTT; CDR3aa: CASSYGGNTGELFF
d_gene: TRBD1; len: 16; j_gene: TRBJ2-1; v_gene: TRBV5-6; abundance: many; CDR3nt: TGTGCCAGCAGCACCCTCCGACAGGGTTACGACAATGAGCAGTTCTTC; CDR3aa: CASSTLRQGYDNEQFF
d_gene: TRBD2; len: 15; j_gene: TRBJ2-7; v_gene: TRBV18; abundance: many; CDR3nt: TGTGCCAGCTCACCCACTAGCGGGAGGGCCCACGAGCAGTACTTC; CDR3aa: CASSPTSGRAHEQYF
d_gene: NA; len: 13; j_gene: TRBJ1-1; v_gene: TRBV29-1; abundance: many; CDR3nt: TGCAGCGTTACAATGACGGTGAACACTGAAGCTTTCTTT; CDR3aa: CSVTMTVNTEAFF
d_gene: TRBD2; len: 15; j_gene: TRBJ2-1; v_gene: TRBV20-1; abundance: many; CDR3nt: TGCAGTGCTAGAGACCCTAGCGGGAGTTGGAATGAGCAGTTCTTC; CDR3aa: CSARDPSGSWNEQFF
d_gene: TRBD2; len: 18; j_gene: TRBJ2-3; v_gene: TRBV5-6; abundance: many; CDR3nt: TGTGCCAGCAGCCCTATGAGGTGGAGGCTAGCGGGAGGAGATACGCAGTATTTT; CDR3aa: CASSPMRWRLAGGDTQYF
d_gene: NA; len: 13; j_gene: TRBJ2-6; v_gene: TRBV20-1; abundance: NA; CDR3nt: TGCAGTGCTACTCCCACTGGGGCCAACGTCCTGACTTTC; CDR3aa: CSATPTGANVLTF
d_gene: TRBD2; len: 12; j_gene: TRBJ2-3; v_gene: TRBV6-6; abundance: many; CDR3nt: TGTGCCACTAGCGGAAGCACAGATACGCAGTATTTT; CDR3aa: CATSGSTDTQYF
d_gene: NA; len: 16; j_gene: TRBJ2-7; v_gene: TRBV5-1; abundance: many; CDR3nt: TGCGCCAGCAGCTTCCTCCTATCCGCCGGATGGTACGAGCAGTACTTC; CDR3aa: CASSFLLSAGWYEQYF
d_gene: NA; len: 14; j_gene: TRBJ2-2; v_gene: TRBV12-3/TRBV12-4; abundance: few; CDR3nt: TGTGCCAGCAGTGTCGGTATGGGGGCCGGGGAGCTGTTTTTT; CDR3aa: CASSVGMGAGELFF
d_gene: TRBD2; len: 14; j_gene: TRBJ2-7; v_gene: TRBV6-1; abundance: many; CDR3nt: TGTGCCAGCAGAACTAGCGGGAGCTCCTACGAGCAGTACTTC; CDR3aa: CASRTSGSSYEQYF
d_gene: TRBD1; len: 16; j_gene: TRBJ2-4; v_gene: TRBV2; abundance: few; CDR3nt: TGTGCCAGCAGTAGACAGGGGGCAGTGGCCAAAAACATTCAGTACTTC; CDR3aa: CASSRQGAVAKNIQYF
d_gene: NA; len: 12; j_gene: TRBJ1-2; v_gene: TRBV20-1; abundance: many; CDR3nt: TGCAGTGCTAGCGATGATGGCTATGGCTACACCTTC; CDR3aa: CSASDDGYGYTF
d_gene: TRBD2; len: 15; j_gene: TRBJ2-2; v_gene: TRBV11-1; abundance: NA; CDR3nt: TGTGCCAGCAGCTTAGACATGACTAGCGCCGGGGAGCTGTTTTTT; CDR3aa: CASSLDMTSAGELFF
d_gene: NA; len: 15; j_gene: TRBJ1-3; v_gene: TRBV3-1; abundance: many; CDR3nt: TGTGCCAGCAGGTCGTCCCGAAGCTCTGGAAACACCATATATTTT; CDR3aa: CASRSSRSSGNTIYF
d_gene: NA; len: 16; j_gene: TRBJ2-6; v_gene: TRBV28; abundance: NA; CDR3nt: TGTGCCAGCAGTCTCCCGGAGGCTTCTGGGGCCAACGTCCTGACTTTC; CDR3aa: CASSLPEASGANVLTF
d_gene: NA; len: 13; j_gene: TRBJ2-5; v_gene: TRBV11-2; abundance: many; CDR3nt: TGTGCCAGCAGCTTGGGCAGGAGAGAGACCCAGTACTTC; CDR3aa: CASSLGRRETQYF
d_gene: TRBD1; len: 20; j_gene: TRBJ2-1; v_gene: TRBV7-9; abundance: many; CDR3nt: TGTGCCAGCAGCTTCCTCCCCCCGGGACAGTCTTTAAGCTCCTACAATGAGCAGTTCTTC; CDR3aa: CASSFLPPGQSLSSYNEQFF
d_gene: NA; len: 12; j_gene: TRBJ1-1; v_gene: TRBV28; abundance: many; CDR3nt: TGTGCCACCCTAGAGGTGTCGGCTGAAGCTTTCTTT; CDR3aa: CATLEVSAEAFF
d_gene: NA; len: 14; j_gene: TRBJ2-5; v_gene: TRBV12-3/TRBV12-4; abundance: once; CDR3nt: TGTGCCAGCAGAATCGGGACTCAAGTTTCCGCCCAGTACTTC; CDR3aa: CASRIGTQVSAQYF
d_gene: TRBD2; len: 18; j_gene: TRBJ2-3; v_gene: TRBV5-1; abundance: many; CDR3nt: TGCGCCAGCAGCTTGGTCGCGGGACTAGCGGGAGAGGCAGATACGCAGTATTTT; CDR3aa: CASSLVAGLAGEADTQYF
d_gene: NA; len: 13; j_gene: TRBJ1-2; v_gene: TRBV7-6; abundance: NA; CDR3nt: TGTGCCAGCAGCTTAGGAGGGTGGAATGGCTACACCTTC; CDR3aa: CASSLGGWNGYTF
d_gene: NA; len: 12; j_gene: TRBJ2-3; v_gene: TRBV10-3; abundance: many; CDR3nt: TGTGCCATCAGTGAAGGATCAGATACGCAGTATTTT; CDR3aa: CAISEGSDTQYF
d_gene: NA; len: 13; j_gene: TRBJ1-2; v_gene: TRBV7-9; abundance: many; CDR3nt: TGTGCCAGCAGCTTGGGGGTCCCGTATGGCTACACCTTC; CDR3aa: CASSLGVPYGYTF
d_gene: NA; len: 13; j_gene: TRBJ2-7; v_gene: TRBV15; abundance: many; CDR3nt: TGTGCCACCAGCAGAGATCGGGGTTACGAGCAGTACTTC; CDR3aa: CATSRDRGYEQYF
d_gene: NA; len: 15; j_gene: TRBJ1-6; v_gene: TRBV27; abundance: many; CDR3nt: TGTGCCAGCAGCCGGGGAGGAGGGGCAGGGTCACCCCTCCACTTT; CDR3aa: CASSRGGGAGSPLHF
d_gene: TRBD1; len: 16; j_gene: TRBJ1-1; v_gene: TRBV5-5; abundance: many; CDR3nt: TGTGCCAGCAGCTCTCCTACCGGGACAGCGAACACTGAAGCTTTCTTT; CDR3aa: CASSSPTGTANTEAFF
d_gene: TRBD1; len: 16; j_gene: TRBJ1-3; v_gene: TRBV7-8; abundance: NA; CDR3nt: TGTGCCAGCAGACCCGCTGGACAGGCCTCTGGAAACACCATATATTTT; CDR3aa: CASRPAGQASGNTIYF
d_gene: NA; len: 13; j_gene: TRBJ1-2; v_gene: TRBV6-5; abundance: many; CDR3nt: TGTGCCAGCAGTTACGGGCTTAACTATGGCTACACCTTC; CDR3aa: CASSYGLNYGYTF
d_gene: NA; len: 15; j_gene: TRBJ2-1; v_gene: TRBV6-5; abundance: NA; CDR3nt: TGTGCCAGCAGTTTCTCACAAAGCTCCTACAATGAGCAGTTCTTC; CDR3aa: CASSFSQSSYNEQFF
d_gene: NA; len: 12; j_gene: TRBJ2-2; v_gene: TRBV2; abundance: NA; CDR3nt: TGTGCCAGCAGTGACCGCTCGGGGGAGCTGTTTTTT; CDR3aa: CASSDRSGELFF
d_gene: TRBD2; len: 19; j_gene: TRBJ2-2; v_gene: TRBV12-3/TRBV12-4; abundance: NA; CDR3nt: TGTACCAGCAGTTCCTCTTCGGGACTAGCGGGGTTGAGGGCCGGGGAGCTGTTTTTT; CDR3aa: CTSSSSSGLAGLRAGELFF
d_gene: TRBD2; len: 15; j_gene: TRBJ2-1; v_gene: TRBV7-7; abundance: many; CDR3nt: TGTGCTAGCAGCCCCGGGAGCGGGGCCTACAATGAGCAGTTCTTC; CDR3aa: CASSPGSGAYNEQFF
d_gene: NA; len: 14; j_gene: TRBJ1-2; v_gene: TRBV9; abundance: many; CDR3nt: TGTGCCACGACCAGGGATGCGGCTAACTATGGCTACACCTTC; CDR3aa: CATTRDAANYGYTF
d_gene: NA; len: 11; j_gene: TRBJ1-1; v_gene: TRBV20-1; abundance: many; CDR3nt: TGCAGTGCTAGAGATCCGGTTGGCGCTTTCTTT; CDR3aa: CSARDPVGAFF
d_gene: NA; len: 14; j_gene: TRBJ2-7; v_gene: TRBV28; abundance: NA; CDR3nt: TGTGCCAGCAGTTTATTGAAGGGACACTACGAGCAGTACTTC; CDR3aa: CASSLLKGHYEQYF
d_gene: NA; len: 16; j_gene: TRBJ1-1; v_gene: TRBV18; abundance: many; CDR3nt: TGTGCCAGCTCACCGGGATCGGGACACCGGAGCACTGAAGCTTTCTTT; CDR3aa: CASSPGSGHRSTEAFF